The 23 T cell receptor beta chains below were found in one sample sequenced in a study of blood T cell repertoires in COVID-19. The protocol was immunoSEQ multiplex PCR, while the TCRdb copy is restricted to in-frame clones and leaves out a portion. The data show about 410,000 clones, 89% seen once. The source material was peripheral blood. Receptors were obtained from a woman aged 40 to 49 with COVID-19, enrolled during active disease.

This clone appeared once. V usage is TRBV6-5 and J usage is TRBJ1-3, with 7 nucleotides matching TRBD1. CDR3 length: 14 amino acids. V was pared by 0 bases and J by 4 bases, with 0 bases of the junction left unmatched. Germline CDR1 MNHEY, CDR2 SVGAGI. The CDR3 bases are TGTGCCAGCAGTTACTCGGACAGGGGAAACACCATATATTTT. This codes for CASSYSDRGNTIYF.

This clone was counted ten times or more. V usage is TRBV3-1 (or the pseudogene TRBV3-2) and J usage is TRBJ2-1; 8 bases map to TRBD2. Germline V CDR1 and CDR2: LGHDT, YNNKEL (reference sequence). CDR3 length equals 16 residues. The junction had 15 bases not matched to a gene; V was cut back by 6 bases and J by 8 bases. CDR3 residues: CASSNPGLGGRDEQFF. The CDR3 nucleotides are TGTGCCAGCAGTAACCCGGGACTAGGTGGTCGTGATGAGCAGTTCTTC.

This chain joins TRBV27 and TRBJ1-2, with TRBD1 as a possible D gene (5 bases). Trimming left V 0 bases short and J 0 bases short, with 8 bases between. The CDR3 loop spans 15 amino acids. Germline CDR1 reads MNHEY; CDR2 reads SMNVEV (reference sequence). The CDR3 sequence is CASSLSRGTNYGYTF. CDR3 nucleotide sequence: TGTGCCAGCAGTTTATCTCGGGGGACTAACTATGGCTACACCTTC.

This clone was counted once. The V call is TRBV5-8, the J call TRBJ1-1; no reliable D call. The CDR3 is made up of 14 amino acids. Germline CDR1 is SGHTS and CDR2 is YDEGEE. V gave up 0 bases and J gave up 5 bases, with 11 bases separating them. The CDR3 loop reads CASSLGGVATEAFF. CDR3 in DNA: TGTGCCAGCAGCTTGGGGGGAGTAGCTACTGAAGCTTTCTTT.

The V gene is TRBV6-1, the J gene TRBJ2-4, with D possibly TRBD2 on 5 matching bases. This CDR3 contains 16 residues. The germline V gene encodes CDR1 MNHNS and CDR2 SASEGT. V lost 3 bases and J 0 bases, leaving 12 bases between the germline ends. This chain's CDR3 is CASSDKRNLAKNIQYF. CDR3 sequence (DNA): TGTGCCAGCAGTGACAAGCGGAACCTAGCCAAAAACATTCAGTACTTC.

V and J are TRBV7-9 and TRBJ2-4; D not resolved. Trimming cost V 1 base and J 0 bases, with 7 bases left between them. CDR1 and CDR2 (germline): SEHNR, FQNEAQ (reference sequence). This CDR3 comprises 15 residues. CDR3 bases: TGTGCCAGCAGCTTAGATGCGGTAGCCAAAAACATTCAGTACTTC. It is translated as CASSLDAVAKNIQYF.

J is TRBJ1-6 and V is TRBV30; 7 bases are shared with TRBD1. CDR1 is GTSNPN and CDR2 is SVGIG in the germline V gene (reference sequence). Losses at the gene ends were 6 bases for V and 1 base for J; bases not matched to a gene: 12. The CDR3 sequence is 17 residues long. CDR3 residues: CACQAQAGGSYNSPLHF. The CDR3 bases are TGTGCCTGCCAAGCTCAAGCAGGGGGGTCCTATAATTCACCCCTCCACTTT. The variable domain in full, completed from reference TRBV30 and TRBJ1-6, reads SQTIHQWPATLVQPVGSPLSLECTVEGTSNPNLYWYRQAAGRGLQLLFYSVGIGQISSEVPQNLSASRPQDRQFILSSKKLLLSDSGFYLCACQAQAGGSYNSPLHFGNGTRLTVT.

The CDR3 coding sequence is TGTGCCAGCAGCGTGTCAGGGGTATCAAGGGAAAAACTGTTTTTT. Its translation is CASSVSGVSREKLFF. The V gene is TRBV9, the J gene TRBJ1-4; tentatively, D is TRBD1 (6 bases). CDR1 is SGDLS and CDR2 is YYNGEE in the germline V gene. V was clipped by 2 bases and J by 8 bases, with 16 bases between them. The CDR3 contains 15 residues.

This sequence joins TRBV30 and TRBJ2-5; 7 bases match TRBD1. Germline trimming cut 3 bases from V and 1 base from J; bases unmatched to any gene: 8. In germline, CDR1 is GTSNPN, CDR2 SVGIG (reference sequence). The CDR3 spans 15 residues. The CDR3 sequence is CAWSPSGTVQETQYF. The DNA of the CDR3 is TGTGCCTGGAGCCCCTCCGGGACAGTCCAAGAGACCCAGTACTTC.

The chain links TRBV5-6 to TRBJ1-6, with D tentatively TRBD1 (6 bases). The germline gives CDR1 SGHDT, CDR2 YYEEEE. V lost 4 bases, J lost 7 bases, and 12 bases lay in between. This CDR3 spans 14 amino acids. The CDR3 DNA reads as TGTGCCAGCAGCAACGGACAGACCAATTCACCCCTCCACTTT. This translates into CASSNGQTNSPLHF.

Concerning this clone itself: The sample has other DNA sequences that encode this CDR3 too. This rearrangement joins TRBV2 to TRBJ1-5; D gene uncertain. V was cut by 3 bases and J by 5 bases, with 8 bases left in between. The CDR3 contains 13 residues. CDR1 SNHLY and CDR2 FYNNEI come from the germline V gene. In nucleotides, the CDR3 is TGTGCCAGCAGTGAGGGCAGGTATCAGCCCCAGCATTTT. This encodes CASSEGRYQPQHF.

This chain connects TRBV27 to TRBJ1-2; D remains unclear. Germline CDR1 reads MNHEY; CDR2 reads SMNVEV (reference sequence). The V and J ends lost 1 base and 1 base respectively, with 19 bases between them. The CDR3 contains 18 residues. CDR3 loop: CASSLYRLSNPDNYGYTF. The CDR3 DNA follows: TGTGCCAGCAGTTTATATCGCCTCTCTAATCCCGATAACTATGGCTACACCTTC.

CDR3 bases: TGTGCCAGCAGCCATTTAGGACTAGACTCAGAGACCCAGTACTTC. This gives the protein CASSHLGLDSETQYF. V usage is TRBV3-1 (or the pseudogene TRBV3-2) and J usage is TRBJ2-5; 7 positions agree with TRBD2. Losses at the gene ends were 3 bases for V and 4 bases for J; bases not matched to a gene: 8. Germline V lookup: CDR1 LGHDT, CDR2 YNNKEL (reference sequence). This CDR3 has 15 residues.

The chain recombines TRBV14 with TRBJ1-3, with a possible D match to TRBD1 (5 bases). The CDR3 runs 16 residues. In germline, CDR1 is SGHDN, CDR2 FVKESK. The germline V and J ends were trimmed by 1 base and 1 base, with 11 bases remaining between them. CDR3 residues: CASSQVSRQSGNTIYF. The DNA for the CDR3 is TGTGCCAGCAGCCAAGTTAGTAGACAGTCTGGAAACACCATATATTTT.

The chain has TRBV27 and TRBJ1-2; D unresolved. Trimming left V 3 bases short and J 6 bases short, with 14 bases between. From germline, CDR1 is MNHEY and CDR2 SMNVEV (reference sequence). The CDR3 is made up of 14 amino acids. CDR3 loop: CASSFMREVHGYTF. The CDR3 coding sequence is TGTGCCAGCAGTTTCATGAGGGAGGTTCATGGCTACACCTTC.

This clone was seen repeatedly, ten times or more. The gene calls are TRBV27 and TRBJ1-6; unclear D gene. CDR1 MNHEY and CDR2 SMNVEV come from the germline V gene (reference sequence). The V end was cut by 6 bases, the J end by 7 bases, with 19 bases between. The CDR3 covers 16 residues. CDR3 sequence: CASSLSQSTPNSPLHF. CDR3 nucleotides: TGTGCCAGCAGCCTATCGCAGTCGACTCCGAATTCACCCCTCCACTTT.

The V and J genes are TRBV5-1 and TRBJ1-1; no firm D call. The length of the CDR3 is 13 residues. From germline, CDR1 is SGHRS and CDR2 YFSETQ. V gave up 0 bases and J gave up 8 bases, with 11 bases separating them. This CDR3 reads CASSLAQEGEAFF. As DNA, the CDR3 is TGCGCCAGCAGCTTGGCGCAGGAAGGAGAAGCTTTCTTT.

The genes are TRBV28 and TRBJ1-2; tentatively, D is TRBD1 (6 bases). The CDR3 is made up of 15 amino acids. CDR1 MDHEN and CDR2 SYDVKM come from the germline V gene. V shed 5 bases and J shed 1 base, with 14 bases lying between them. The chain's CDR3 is CASSSQTGLNYGYTF. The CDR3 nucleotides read TGTGCCAGCAGTAGTCAGACAGGCCTTAACTATGGCTACACCTTC.

CDR3 nucleotide sequence: TGTGCCAGCAGCGTAGGGCTCTCCCCGCACACCGGGGAGCTGTTTTTT. Its translation is CASSVGLSPHTGELFF. V usage is TRBV9 and J usage is TRBJ2-2; D gene unclear. V lost 0 bases to trimming and J lost 3 bases, with 12 bases between them. Germline loops: CDR1 SGDLS, CDR2 YYNGEE. The CDR3 runs 16 residues.

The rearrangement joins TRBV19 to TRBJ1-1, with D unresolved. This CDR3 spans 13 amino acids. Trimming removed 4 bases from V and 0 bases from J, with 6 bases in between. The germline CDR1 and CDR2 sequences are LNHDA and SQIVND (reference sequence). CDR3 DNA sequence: TGTGCCAGTAGTAAAAACATGAACACTGAAGCTTTCTTT. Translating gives CASSKNMNTEAFF. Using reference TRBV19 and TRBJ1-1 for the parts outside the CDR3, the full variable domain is DGGITQSPKYLFRKEGQNVTLSCEQNLNHDAMYWYRQDPGQGLRLIYYSQIVNDFQKGDIAEGYSVSREKKESFPLTVTSAQKNPTAFYLCASSKNMNTEAFFGQGTRLTVV.

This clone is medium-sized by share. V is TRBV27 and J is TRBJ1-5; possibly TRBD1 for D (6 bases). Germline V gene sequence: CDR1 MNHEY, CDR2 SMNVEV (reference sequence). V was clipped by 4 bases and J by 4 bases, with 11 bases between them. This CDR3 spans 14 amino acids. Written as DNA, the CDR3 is TGTGCCAGCAGTTCGGACAGCCCAAATCAGCCCCAGCATTTT. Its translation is CASSSDSPNQPQHF.

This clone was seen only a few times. The CDR3 loop is CASSPWTGRMETQYF. The DNA of the CDR3 is TGTGCCAGCAGCCCCTGGACAGGCCGGATGGAGACCCAGTACTTC. This chain connects TRBV7-2 to TRBJ2-5; 7 bases match TRBD1. Germline V gives CDR1 SGHTA, CDR2 FQGNSA. This CDR3 spans 15 amino acids. V lost 5 bases and J lost 5; bases outside the gene matches: 11.

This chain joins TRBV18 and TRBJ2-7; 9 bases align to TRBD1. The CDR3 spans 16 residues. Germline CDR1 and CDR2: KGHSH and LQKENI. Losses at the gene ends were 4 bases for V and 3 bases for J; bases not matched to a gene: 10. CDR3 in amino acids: CASSQAAGTGFYEQYF. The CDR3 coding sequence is TGTGCCAGCTCACAGGCTGCCGGGACAGGGTTCTACGAGCAGTACTTC. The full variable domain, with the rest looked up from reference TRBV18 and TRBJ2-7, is NAGVMQNPRHLVRRRGQEARLRCSPMKGHSHVYWYRQLPEEGLKFMVYLQKENIIDESGMPKERFSAEFPKEGPSILRIQQVVRGDSAAYFCASSQAAGTGFYEQYFGPGTRLTVT.